The entry below describes one TCR beta chain. This clonotype was seen a single time. Its antigen is currently not known. No much larger clone exists at a distance of one base, and base qualities are not known. A distance of 11 bases separates the germline ends of V and J, which lose 5 bases and 7 bases respectively. Reading the germline V gene (reference sequence) gives CDR1 GTSNPN and CDR2 SVGIG. Inclusive of the bounding cysteine and phenylalanine, the CDR3 is 12 residues long. Kept here is only the CDR3 DNA, which spans 36 bases and is read in frame from base 1. The library was prepared using PCR. Sequenced on an Illumina HiSeq 2500. TCR libraries were prepared with molecular barcoding, using unique molecular identifiers to normalize TCRbeta repertoire quantification. TCRdb trimmed public reads at Q25 via fastp, called clones via MiXCR and kept in-frame beta chains. Identical CDR3 protein sequences are pooled into one entry, listed with their most common genes and DNA. This sample comprises around 530,000 distinct CDR3 sequences, about 30% of them detected only once. In total, the top ten clones hold 2% to 3% of the sample.

The data belong to a study of T-cell reconstitution after alpha-beta-depleted transplantation in children (dated by TCRdb to the mid-2010s). For context, the study as a whole: T-cell immune reconstitution after TCRalphabeta/CD19-depleted allogeneic hematopoietic cell transplantation in children was quantitatively tracked in the study by means of TCR repertoire profiling.

This clonotype was obtained from a human donor who donated a stem cell graft to a child with aplastic anemia. The receptor chain draws on TRBV30 and TRBJ1-4; TRBD1 is a weak D gene call, 5 bases matching. The sample consisted of PBMCs from the stem cell graft donor, taken from the stem cell graft. The DNA sequence follows: TGTGCCTGGGAGCCAGGGAGTGAAAAACTGTTTTTT. Its protein reads: CAWEPGSEKLFF.